This TCR beta chain came from a study of T-cell memory formation after mild COVID-19. This CDR3 has 19 residues. Trimming cost V 1 base and J 2 bases; bases outside gene matches: 15. Germline lookup yields CDR1 SGDLS and CDR2 YYNGEE. This clonotype was observed a handful of times. TCRdb processed the 5' RACE reads anew with MiXCR; each CDR3 protein has one entry. The sample has about 600,000 distinct CDR3 sequences; roughly 22% are singletons. This TCR came from an adult woman who had mild COVID-19 (a few samples of this study predate the infection). Cell type and time point are not known. What was sequenced was PBMCs or a T cell subset sorted from them (not recorded which). The V call is TRBV9, the J call TRBJ2-3, with 8 bases fitting TRBD2. CDR3 amino acids: CASSVRGRDGGGPTDTQYF. The CDR3 coding sequence is TGTGCCAGCAGCGTAAGAGGGCGTGATGGCGGGGGGCCCACAGATACGCAGTATTTT.